This TCR beta chain was sequenced during a study of identical twins' blood T cells (dated by TCRdb to the early 2010s). As for the study more broadly: The roughly twelve libraries, six for the alpha chain and six for the beta chain, yielded 45 million to 55 million Illumina reads in total. TCR alpha and beta chain repertoires of three pairs of monozygous twins were compared using next-generation sequencing to assess genetic influence on repertoire formation.

What the work shows at the level of the full study, not this receptor alone: The proposed role of the TCRalpha J segment in MHC recognition during thymic selection was stated to require validation by independent studies. Among the most abundant TCRbeta clonotypes, more CDR3 sequences were shared by each donor with her twin than with unrelated donors. The number of CDR3 clonotypes shared between two donors was mainly determined by the product of the cloneset sizes of the two donors, and no clear deviation from this trend was shown by twins. Twin pairs were reported to be markedly more alike in V gene usage than unrelated donors were, even when looking at non-selected out-of-frame TCRbeta clonotypes. Environmental influences could not be excluded as an explanation for twin similarity, since twins were reared together.

Six healthy women forming three monozygous twin pairs were used as donors. All three twin pairs had been reared together, and it was thought likely that the same infectious agents and vaccines had been met by these twin pairs. RNA was isolated from peripheral blood mononuclear cells and used to prepare TCR cDNA libraries. This clonotype was detected a few times. It lacks a known antigen. Base-call qualities are not available, and no considerably larger clone is one nucleotide away. To prepare the library, 5' RACE was applied. Sequencing was carried out with an Illumina Genome Analyzer IIx. RNA-based TCR cDNA libraries were prepared by a previously described protocol with several modifications. To prevent cross-contamination, barcodes specific to each sample were added to both ends of every TCR cDNA library during cDNA synthesis and amplification. Concerning the study's data processing: Each library contained roughly 2.2 to 3.6 million CDR3-containing reads, and somewhere between about 90,000 and nearly 550,000 clonotypes were identified for each individual. After reads with improper barcode index combinations were thrown out, a cloneset for each library was built using the MiTCR software. MiTCR filtered or rescued low-quality reads and corrected PCR and sequencing errors when assembling CDR3 clonotypes. Artificial out-of-frame clonotypes were mapped to in-frame sequences, with one indel allowed in the CDR3, and then removed. V and J gene usage similarity between donors was measured as Jensen-Shannon divergence divided by mean entropy. TCRdb passed the public sequencing reads through fastp at Q25 and MiXCR, retaining productive beta sequences. Rows are combined by CDR3 protein, so each entry shows the most common genes and DNA. TCRdb, not the original authors, processed these V and J calls. The sample has fewer than 450,000 distinct CDR3 sequences on record, 28% of them singletons. The top ten constitute 5.5% to 7% of the sample.

According to the germline V gene (reference sequence), CDR1 reads DFQATT and CDR2 reads SNEGSKA. At the junction V is shortened by 5 bases and J by 11 bases, with 16 bases in between. Counted from cysteine to phenylalanine, this CDR3 has 12 amino acids. The sequence is cut down to CDR3 DNA, 36 bases in frame from base 1. What was sequenced was PBMCs. Rearrangement joined TRBV20-1 to TRBJ1-5; confidence is insufficient to name the D gene. This clonotype was obtained from a woman between 18 and 50 years old in good health. The DNA sequence reads TGCAGTGCTTACCGGGAAGGTAGGGCCCAGCATTTT. Translated, this gives CSAYREGRAQHF.